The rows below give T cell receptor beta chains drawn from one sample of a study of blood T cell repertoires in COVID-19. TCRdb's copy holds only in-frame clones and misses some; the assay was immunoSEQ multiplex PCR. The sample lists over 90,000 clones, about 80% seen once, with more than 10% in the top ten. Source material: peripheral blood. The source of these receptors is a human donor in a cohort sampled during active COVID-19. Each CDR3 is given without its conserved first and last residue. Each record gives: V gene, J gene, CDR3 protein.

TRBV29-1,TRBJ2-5,SARSGTAQETQY
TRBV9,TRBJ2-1,ASSGDNEQF
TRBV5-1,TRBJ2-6,ASSLLQDSGANVLT
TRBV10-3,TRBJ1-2,AISGGTGGGYT
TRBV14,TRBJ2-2,ASSARRGASGTGELF
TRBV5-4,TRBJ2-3,ASSLGSPLAGATDTQY
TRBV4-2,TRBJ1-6,ASSQEGARNSPLH
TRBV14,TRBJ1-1,ASSPLEEGAMNTEAF
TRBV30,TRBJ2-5,AWSAGGSNKETQY
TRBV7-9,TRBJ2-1,ASSLPLRLAGGRNEQF
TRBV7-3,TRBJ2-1,ASSFDAGGLYNEQF
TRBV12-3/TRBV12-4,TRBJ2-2,ASPEAGELF
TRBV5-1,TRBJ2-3,ASSLDRITDTQY
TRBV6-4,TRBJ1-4,ARTLPGGETKSNEKLF
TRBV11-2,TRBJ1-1,ASSFTRGGTEAF
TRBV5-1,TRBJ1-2,ASSYGGQSNHGYT
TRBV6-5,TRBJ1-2,ASLNRDRGPYGYT
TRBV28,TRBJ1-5,ATRPGGGLNQPQH
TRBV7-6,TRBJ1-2,ASSLGAGENYGYT
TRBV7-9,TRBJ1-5,ASSIRRDQPQH
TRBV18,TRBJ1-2,ASSRDEVNYGYT
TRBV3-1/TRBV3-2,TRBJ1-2,ASSQAQGTGGYT
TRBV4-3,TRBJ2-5,ASSQDFGGQETQY
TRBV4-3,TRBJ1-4,ASSLESGTVNEKLF
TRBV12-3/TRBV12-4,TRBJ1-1,ASSLAGVVEAF
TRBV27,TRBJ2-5,ASRFLGVGGETQY
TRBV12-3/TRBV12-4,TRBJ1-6,ASSLQFNSPLH
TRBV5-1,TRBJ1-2,ASSSSGTGVSGYT
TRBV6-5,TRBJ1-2,ASSQGEGGYGYT
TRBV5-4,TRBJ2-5,ASSLALQETQY
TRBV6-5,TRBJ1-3,ASSLGGAAGNTIY
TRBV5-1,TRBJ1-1,ASSFGGMNTEAF
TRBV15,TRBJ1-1,ATSRGADTEAF
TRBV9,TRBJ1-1,ASSVHGNTEAF
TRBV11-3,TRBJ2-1,ASSERTSGEQF
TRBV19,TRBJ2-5,ASSIDGLAGVGKETQY
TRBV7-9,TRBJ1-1,ASSHRTEDTEAF
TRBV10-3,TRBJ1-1,ATKTGGIMNTEAF
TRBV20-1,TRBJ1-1,SASTHSGGTEAF
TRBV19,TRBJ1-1,ASSTQGLNTEAF
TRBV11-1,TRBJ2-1,ASSLGADRVFNEQF
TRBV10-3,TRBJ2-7,AISAPSLSGEPSGEQY
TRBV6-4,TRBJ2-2,ASSDLAGGTGELF
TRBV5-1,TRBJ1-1,ASSFTGLGNTEAF
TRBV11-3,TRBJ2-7,ASSLVQAGQPYEQY
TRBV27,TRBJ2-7,ASTDRAGATYEQY
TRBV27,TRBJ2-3,ASSLGNGADTQY
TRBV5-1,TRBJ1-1,ASSLRSLGAGTEAF
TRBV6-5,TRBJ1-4,ASSALTEGVEKLF
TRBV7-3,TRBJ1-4,ASSFRRAVREKLF
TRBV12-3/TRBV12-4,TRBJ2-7,ASSPFGFHEQY
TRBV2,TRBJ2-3,ASIGTSGAVDTQY
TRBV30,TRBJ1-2,AWTGGGYGYT